This T cell receptor (beta chain) was obtained from a study of blood T cell repertoires in COVID-19. Per the study methods: Reference gene primers were amplified, and this amplification served to estimate nucleated cell counts. Sequenced by immunoSEQ multiplex PCR; TCRdb stores in-frame clones only, minus some. That table furnishes V, J and clone size, whereas the DNA furnished D and trimming. The repertoire holds roughly 130,000 clones, with around 87% as singletons. The V gene lost 4 bases and the J gene lost 5 bases, with 17 bases spanning the gap. The CDR3 has 15 residues. Per germline, CDR1 LGHDT and CDR2 YNNKEL (reference sequence).

Sample: peripheral blood. The J gene is TRBJ2-5, the V gene TRBV3-1 (or the pseudogene TRBV3-2); possible D gene TRBD2, 6 bases. This receptor was taken from a woman in her sixties or seventies with acute or convalescent COVID-19. CDR3: CASSLLTGERETQYF. The CDR3 DNA sequence: TGTGCCAGCAGCCTATTAACGGGAGAGAGGGAGACCCAGTACTTC.